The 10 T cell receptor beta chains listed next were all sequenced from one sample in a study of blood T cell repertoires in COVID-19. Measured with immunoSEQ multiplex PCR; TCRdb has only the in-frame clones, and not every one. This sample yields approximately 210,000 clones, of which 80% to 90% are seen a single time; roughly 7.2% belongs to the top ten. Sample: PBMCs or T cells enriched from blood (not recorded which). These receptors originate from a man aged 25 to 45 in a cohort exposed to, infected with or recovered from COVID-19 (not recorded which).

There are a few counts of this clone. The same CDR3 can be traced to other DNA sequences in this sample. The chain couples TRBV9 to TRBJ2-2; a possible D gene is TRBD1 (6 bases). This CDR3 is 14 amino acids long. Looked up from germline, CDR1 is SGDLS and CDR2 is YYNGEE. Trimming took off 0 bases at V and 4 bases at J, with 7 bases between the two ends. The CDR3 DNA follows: TGTGCCAGCAGCGTAGGAGGGGGCACCGGGGAGCTGTTTTTT. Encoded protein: CASSVGGGTGELFF.

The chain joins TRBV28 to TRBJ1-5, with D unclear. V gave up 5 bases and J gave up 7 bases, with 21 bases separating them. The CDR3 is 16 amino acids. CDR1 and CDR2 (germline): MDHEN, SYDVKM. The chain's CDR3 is CASSPQALGQSQPQHF. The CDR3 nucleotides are TGTGCCAGCAGTCCCCAGGCACTGGGCCAGAGCCAGCCCCAGCATTTT.

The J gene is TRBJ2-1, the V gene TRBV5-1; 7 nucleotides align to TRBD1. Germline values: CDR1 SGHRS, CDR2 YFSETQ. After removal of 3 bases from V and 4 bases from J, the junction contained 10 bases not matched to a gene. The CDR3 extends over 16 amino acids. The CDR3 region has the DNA TGCGCCAGCAGCTGGACTTCCGGGACAGTTTACAATGAGCAGTTCTTC. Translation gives CASSWTSGTVYNEQFF.

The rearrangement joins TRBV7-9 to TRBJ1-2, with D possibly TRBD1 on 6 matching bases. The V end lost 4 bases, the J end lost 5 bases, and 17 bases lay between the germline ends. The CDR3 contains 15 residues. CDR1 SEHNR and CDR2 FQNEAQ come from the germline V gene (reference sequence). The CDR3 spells CASSSLTRTEYGYTF. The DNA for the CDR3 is TGTGCCAGCAGCTCACTGACTCGGACAGAGTATGGCTACACCTTC.

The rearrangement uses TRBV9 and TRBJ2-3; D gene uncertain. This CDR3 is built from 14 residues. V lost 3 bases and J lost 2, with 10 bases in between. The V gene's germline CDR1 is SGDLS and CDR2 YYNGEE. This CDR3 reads CASSAPPHTDTQYF. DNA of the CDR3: TGTGCCAGCAGCGCCCCCCCCCACACAGATACGCAGTATTTT.

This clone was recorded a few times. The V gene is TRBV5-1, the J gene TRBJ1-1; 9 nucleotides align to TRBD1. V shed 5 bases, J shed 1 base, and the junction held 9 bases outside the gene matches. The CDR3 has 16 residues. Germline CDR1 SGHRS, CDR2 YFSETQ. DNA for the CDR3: TGCGCCAGCAGTAGGGCCTTGGGACAGGGGAACACTGAAGCTTTCTTT. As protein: CASSRALGQGNTEAFF.

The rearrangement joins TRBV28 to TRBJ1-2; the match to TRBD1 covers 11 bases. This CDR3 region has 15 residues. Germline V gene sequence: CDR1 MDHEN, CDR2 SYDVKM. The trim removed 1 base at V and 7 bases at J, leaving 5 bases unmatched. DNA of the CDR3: TGTGCCAGCAGTTTATTAGGACAGGGGGCGCCTGGCTACACCTTC. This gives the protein CASSLLGQGAPGYTF.

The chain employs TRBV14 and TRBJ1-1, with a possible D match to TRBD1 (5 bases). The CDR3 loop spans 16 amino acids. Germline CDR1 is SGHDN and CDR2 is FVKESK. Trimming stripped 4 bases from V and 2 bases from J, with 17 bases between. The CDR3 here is CASSPRGRAGNTEAFF. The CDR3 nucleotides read TGTGCCAGCAGCCCCCGTGGCAGGGCAGGAAACACTGAAGCTTTCTTT.

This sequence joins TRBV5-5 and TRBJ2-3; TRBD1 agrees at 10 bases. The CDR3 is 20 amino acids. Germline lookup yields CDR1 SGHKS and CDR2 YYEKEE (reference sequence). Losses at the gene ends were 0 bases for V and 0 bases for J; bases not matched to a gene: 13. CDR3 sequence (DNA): TGTGCCAGCAGCTTGGATTCAGTCGACAGGGGGCGGATAAGCACAGATACGCAGTATTTT. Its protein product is CASSLDSVDRGRISTDTQYF.

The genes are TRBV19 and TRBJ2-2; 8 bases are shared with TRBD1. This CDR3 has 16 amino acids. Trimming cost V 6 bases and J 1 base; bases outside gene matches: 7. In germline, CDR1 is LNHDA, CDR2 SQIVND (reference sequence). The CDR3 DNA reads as TGTGCCAGTAGAGACTACGGGACAGGGAACACCGGGGAGCTGTTTTTT. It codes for CASRDYGTGNTGELFF.